These 28 T cell receptor beta chains were sequenced from one sample in a study of vaccination and CD4 T cells after COVID-19. Regarding treatment: approximately 9-day PBMC culture with coronavirus spike peptide pools or control peptides (ViraFEST assay). The collection of CD4+ T cells from the unexposed donor took place before the COVID-19 pandemic (2011-2018). Their recognized antigens are unknown. An Oncomine TCR Beta short-read assay was used to sequence the DNA from cultured CD4+ T cells. TCRdb recomputed calls from the PCR reads with MiXCR, one row per CDR3 protein. The table records approximately 7,000 distinct CDR3 sequences, around 46% of them present only once. Sequencing used CD4+ T cells from blood, cultured in vitro. The receptors were sampled from a human donor in good health.

CDR3 sequence reads: CASSVGNSGANVLTF. CDR3 coding DNA: TGCGCCAGCAGCGTAGGGAACTCTGGGGCCAACGTCCTGACTTTC. The chain joins TRBV5-1 to TRBJ2-6; no definite D call. Germline V gene data show CDR1 as SGHRS and CDR2 as YFSETQ. This CDR3 is 15 amino acids long. Deletions cut 4 bases from V and 0 bases from J, with 8 bases between.

CDR3 sequence reads: CASSLLQAGGVGPLHF. CDR3 coding DNA: TGTGCCAGCAGTTTACTCCAGGCAGGGGGCGTAGGACCCCTCCACTTT. The rearrangement links TRBV27 to TRBJ1-6; 8 positions match TRBD1. V lost 2 bases and J lost 12; bases outside the gene matches: 12. The germline gives CDR1 MNHEY, CDR2 SMNVEV (reference sequence). The CDR3 is made up of 16 amino acids.

This clonotype was seen more than once but under ten times. J is TRBJ2-3 and V is TRBV11-2; 10 bases align to TRBD1. The CDR3 has 15 amino acids. Trimming cost V 4 bases and J 4 bases; bases outside gene matches: 5. CDR1 is SGHAT, CDR2 FQNNGV, per germline. DNA for the CDR3: TGTGCCAGCAGCTGGGGACAGGGGTTGTCAGATACGCAGTATTTT. This sequence encodes CASSWGQGLSDTQYF.

V is TRBV7-9 and J is TRBJ1-1; 8 bases are a match to TRBD1. CDR3 length equals 13 residues. Per the germline V gene, CDR1 is SEHNR and CDR2 is FQNEAQ (reference sequence). V lost 5 bases to trimming and J lost 7 bases; unmatched junction nucleotides: 6. The CDR3 loop reads CASSHTGGNEAFF. CDR3 in DNA: TGTGCCAGCAGCCATACAGGGGGTAATGAAGCTTTCTTT.

This clonotype showed up just a few times. This sequence joins TRBV6-1 and TRBJ1-1, with a weak D call TRBD1 (5 bases). The germline V gene has CDR1 MNHNS and CDR2 SASEGT. This CDR3 has 15 amino acids. Trimming removed 10 bases at V and 11 bases at J, with 29 bases between. This CDR3 reads CATRPSRQSLESAFF. The CDR3 bases are TGTGCCACCCGCCCTTCTAGACAGAGCCTAGAATCGGCTTTCTTT.

This clonotype was detected only a few times. The V call is TRBV19, the J call TRBJ1-2; D is possibly TRBD1 (5 bases). The CDR3 has 14 residues. Germline CDR1 reads LNHDA; CDR2 reads SQIVND (reference sequence). The germline V and J ends were trimmed by 4 bases and 2 bases, with 11 bases remaining between them. The CDR3 here is CASSSLGGNYGYTF. CDR3 nucleotides: TGTGCCAGTAGTAGCCTGGGGGGGAACTATGGCTACACCTTC.

V usage is TRBV5-1 and J usage is TRBJ1-2, with D unclear. CDR3 length: 12 amino acids. The V end was cut by 4 bases, the J end by 7 bases, with 11 bases between. Looked up from germline, CDR1 is SGHRS and CDR2 is YFSETQ. As DNA, the CDR3 is TGCGCCAGCAGCGTCAGCGAACGTGGCTACACCTTC. Protein product: CASSVSERGYTF.

J is TRBJ1-6 and V is TRBV6-1, with 9 nucleotides matching TRBD1. The length of the CDR3 is 14 residues. V was pared by 5 bases and J by 13 bases, with 9 bases of the junction left unmatched. Germline V gene sequence: CDR1 MNHNS, CDR2 SASEGT. This chain's CDR3 is CASSPGTGLRPLHF. CDR3 coding DNA: TGTGCCAGCAGTCCCGGGACAGGGTTGCGGCCCCTCCACTTT.

As to this clonotype: An end of the junction does not agree with germline; a read error may underlie this. V and J are TRBV20-1 and TRBJ2-5; maybe TRBD1 (5 bases). This CDR3 has 13 residues. CDR1 DFQATT and CDR2 SNEGSKA come from the germline V gene (reference sequence). The CDR3 coding sequence is TGTAGTGCTAACCAGGGTTTCCGGGAGACCCAGTACTTC. Amino acid sequence: CSANQGFRETQYF.

The rearrangement joins TRBV6-1 to TRBJ1-3; weak D call: TRBD1 (5 bases). V was trimmed by 6 bases and J by 0 bases, leaving 12 bases between them. CDR1 MNHNS and CDR2 SASEGT come from the germline V gene. This CDR3 is 15 amino acids long. The CDR3 region is CASSRDDSSGNTIYF. The CDR3 DNA is TGTGCCAGCAGCCGAGATGACAGCTCTGGAAACACCATATATTTT.

DNA for the CDR3: TGCGCCAGCAGCTCGGGGGGGATTGGCCTCTACGAGCAGTACTTC. It translates to CASSSGGIGLYEQYF. The rearrangement links TRBV5-1 to TRBJ2-7; TRBD2 matches 8 bases. The CDR3 is made up of 15 amino acids. The germline V gene has CDR1 SGHRS and CDR2 YFSETQ. Trimming took 3 bases from V and 3 from J; bases not matched to a gene: 8.

The chain is built from TRBV20-1 and TRBJ1-1, with D hard to call. Germline V gene sequence: CDR1 DFQATT, CDR2 SNEGSKA (reference sequence). Trimming stripped 3 bases from V and 8 bases from J, with 10 bases between. There are 11 residues in the CDR3. This chain's CDR3 is CSASPTPEAFF. CDR3 DNA sequence: TGCAGTGCTAGTCCGACTCCAGAAGCTTTCTTT.

The chain employs TRBV7-2 and TRBJ2-1; D uncertain. Germline lookup yields CDR1 SGHTA and CDR2 FQGNSA. CDR3 length: 12 amino acids. The V end was cut by 1 base, the J end by 15 bases, with 13 bases between. The CDR3 spells CASSLVVSAPFF. Here the CDR3 DNA reads TGTGCCAGCAGCTTAGTAGTCAGCGCCCCGTTCTTC.

This clonotype was detected only once. The chain combines TRBV6-5 with TRBJ1-1; D is unclear. The CDR3 loop spans 12 amino acids. V was trimmed by 4 bases and J by 3 bases, leaving 6 bases between them. The germline CDR1 and CDR2 sequences are MNHEY and SVGAGI. The CDR3 DNA follows: TGTGCCAGCAGTTTCGCCGACACTGAAGCTTTCTTT. Translating it yields CASSFADTEAFF.

This clonotype was counted a few times. The V call is TRBV7-2, the J call TRBJ2-5; 8 bases are shared with TRBD1. The ends lost 6 bases at V and 5 bases at J; junction bases unmatched: 8. CDR3 length: 14 amino acids. Germline CDR1 SGHTA, CDR2 FQGNSA. The CDR3 region is CASSLTTGVETQYF. The CDR3 coding sequence is TGTGCCAGCAGTCTTACGACAGGGGTTGAGACCCAGTACTTC.

This chain uses TRBV19 with TRBJ1-1; TRBD1 matches 8 bases. Per germline, CDR1 LNHDA and CDR2 SQIVND (reference sequence). The CDR3 is 14 amino acids. V gave up 6 bases and J gave up 3 bases; unmatched junction bases: 6. The CDR3 DNA is TGTGCCAGTAGCCACAGGGGGAGGTACACTGAAGCTTTCTTT. Protein sequence: CASSHRGRYTEAFF.

The V call is TRBV6-5, the J call TRBJ1-2, with D possibly TRBD1 on 5 matching bases. The CDR3 runs to 12 residues. CDR1 MNHEY and CDR2 SVGAGI come from the germline V gene. V was pared by 2 bases and J by 8 bases, with 9 bases between. The DNA of the CDR3 is TGTGCCAGCAGTTACCCAGGGCGGGGCTACACCTTC. Protein product: CASSYPGRGYTF.

The CDR3, as DNA: TGTGCCAGCAGTTTCCTTTCGAACACTGAAGCTTTCTTT. Its translation: CASSFLSNTEAFF. This chain joins TRBV27 and TRBJ1-1; D unresolved. The CDR3 length is 13 residues. Trimming cost V 3 bases and J 1 base, with 6 bases left between them. The germline gives CDR1 MNHEY, CDR2 SMNVEV (reference sequence).

The J gene is TRBJ2-7, the V gene TRBV7-9; a weak D match, TRBD1 (6 bases). Germline values: CDR1 SEHNR, CDR2 FQNEAQ (reference sequence). V was cut by 3 bases and J by 0 bases, with 12 bases left in between. This CDR3 has 15 residues. CDR3 in amino acids: CASSLSGAASYEQYF. The DNA for the CDR3 is TGTGCCAGCAGCTTGTCAGGGGCCGCCTCCTACGAGCAGTACTTC.

This clonotype was detected only a few times. J is TRBJ2-7 and V is TRBV25-1, with D perhaps being TRBD1 or TRBD2 (5 bases each). The CDR3 runs 15 residues. With 5 bases removed from V and 4 bases from J, the gap between germline ends came to 18 bases. The V gene's germline CDR1 is MGHDK and CDR2 SYGVNS. The CDR3 loop reads CASSNEGRLPYEQYF. The CDR3 nucleotides read TGTGCCAGCAGTAACGAGGGGCGCCTCCCTTACGAGCAGTACTTC.

Only a few counts were recorded for this clonotype. V gene TRBV10-3 combines with J gene TRBJ1-5; D unclear. V lost 3 bases to trimming and J lost 0 bases, with 0 bases between them. The germline CDR1 and CDR2 sequences are ENHRY and SYGVKD. There are 12 residues in the CDR3. The CDR3 nucleotides are TGTGCCATCAGTGATAGCAATCAGCCCCAGCATTTT. Protein: CAISDSNQPQHF.

The chain combines TRBV6-1 with TRBJ1-1, with D maybe TRBD1 (5 bases). The V gene lost 5 bases and the J gene lost 2 bases, with 12 bases spanning the gap. Per the germline V gene, CDR1 is MNHNS and CDR2 is SASEGT. The CDR3 runs to 14 residues. CDR3 region: CASSRGAQNTEAFF. The CDR3 nucleotides read TGTGCCAGCAGTCGCGGGGCTCAAAACACTGAAGCTTTCTTT.

This chain links TRBV6-4 with TRBJ2-1; D possibly corresponds to TRBD2 (6 bases). Germline CDR1 reads MRHNA; CDR2 reads SNTAGT. This CDR3 spans 15 amino acids. V dropped 4 bases and J dropped 4 bases, with 14 bases sitting between them. CDR3 DNA sequence: TGTGCCAGCAGTGGGTCAGCGGGCGATTACAATGAGCAGTTCTTC. This encodes CASSGSAGDYNEQFF.

The chain is built from TRBV7-2 and TRBJ1-6; D perhaps matches TRBD1 (5 bases). There are 17 residues in the CDR3. The V gene lost 10 bases and the J gene lost 0 bases, with 19 bases spanning the gap. The germline V gene has CDR1 SGHTA and CDR2 FQGNSA. As DNA, the CDR3 is TGTGCCACTAGCCTTGGGGAGGGGAGCTCCTATAATTCACCCCTCCACTTT. As protein: CATSLGEGSSYNSPLHF.

J is TRBJ1-6 and V is TRBV20-1; 7 nucleotides match TRBD1. The CDR3 is 13 residues long. Per the germline V gene, CDR1 is DFQATT and CDR2 is SNEGSKA (reference sequence). Trimming cost V 1 base and J 7 bases; bases outside gene matches: 1. The CDR3 region is CSARGTGNSPLHF. DNA of the CDR3: TGCAGTGCTAGAGGGACAGGCAATTCACCCCTCCACTTT.

The chain joins TRBV24-1 to TRBJ1-2; D gene unclear. Trimming took off 4 bases at V and 4 bases at J, with 9 bases between the two ends. This CDR3 is built from 13 residues. Germline V gene sequence: CDR1 KGHDR, CDR2 SFDVKD. For the CDR3, the DNA is TGTGCCACCAGTGAGTGGGAGTTCTATGGCTACACCTTC. Its protein is CATSEWEFYGYTF.

This chain uses TRBV7-2 with TRBJ2-3; 15 bases are shared with TRBD2. The CDR3 consists of 16 residues. Trimming cost V 3 bases and J 6 bases; bases outside gene matches: 4. Germline assignment: CDR1 SGHTA and CDR2 FQGNSA. The CDR3 region has the DNA TGTGCCAGCAGCTTTGGACTAGCGGGGGGGCGGGATACGCAGTATTTT. It is translated as CASSFGLAGGRDTQYF. The full variable domain, its missing parts supplied by reference TRBV7-2 and TRBJ2-3, is GAGVSQSPSNKVTEKGKDVELRCDPISGHTALYWYRQSLGQGLEFLIYFQGNSAPDKSGLPSDRFSAERTGGSVSTLTIQRTQQEDSAVYLCASSFGLAGGRDTQYFGPGTRLTVL.

This rearrangement joins TRBV6-1 to TRBJ2-3, with D perhaps matching TRBD1 (6 bases). Trimming stripped 6 bases from V and 5 bases from J, with 18 bases between. This CDR3 comprises 15 residues. In germline, CDR1 is MNHNS, CDR2 SASEGT. The CDR3 sequence is CASSTGYRAGDTQYF. The DNA of the CDR3 is TGTGCCAGCAGCACGGGGTACAGGGCGGGAGATACGCAGTATTTT.